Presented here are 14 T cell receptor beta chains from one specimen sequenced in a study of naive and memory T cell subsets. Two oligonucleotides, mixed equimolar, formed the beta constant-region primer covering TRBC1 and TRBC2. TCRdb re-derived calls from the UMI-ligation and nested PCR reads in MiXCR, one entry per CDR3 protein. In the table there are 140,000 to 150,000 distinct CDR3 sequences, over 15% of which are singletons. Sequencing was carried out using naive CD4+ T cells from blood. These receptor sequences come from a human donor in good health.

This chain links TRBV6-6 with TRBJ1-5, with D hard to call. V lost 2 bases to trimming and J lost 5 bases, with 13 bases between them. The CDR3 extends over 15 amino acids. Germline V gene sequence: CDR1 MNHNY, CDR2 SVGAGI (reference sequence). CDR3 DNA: TGTGCCAGCAGTTACACCCCACACCTCCATCAGCCCCAGCATTTT. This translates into CASSYTPHLHQPQHF.

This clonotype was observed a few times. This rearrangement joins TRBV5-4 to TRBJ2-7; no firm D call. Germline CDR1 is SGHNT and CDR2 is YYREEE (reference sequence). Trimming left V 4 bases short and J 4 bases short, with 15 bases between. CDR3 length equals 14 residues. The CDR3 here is CASSPQSKSYEQYF. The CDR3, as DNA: TGTGCCAGCAGCCCTCAATCCAAAAGTTACGAGCAGTACTTC.

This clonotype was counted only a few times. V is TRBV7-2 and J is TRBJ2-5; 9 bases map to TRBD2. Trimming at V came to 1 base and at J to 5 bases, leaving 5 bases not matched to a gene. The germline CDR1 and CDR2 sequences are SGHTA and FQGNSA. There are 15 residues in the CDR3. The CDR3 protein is CASSLVAGVWETQYF. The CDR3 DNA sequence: TGTGCCAGCAGCTTAGTAGCGGGAGTTTGGGAGACCCAGTACTTC.

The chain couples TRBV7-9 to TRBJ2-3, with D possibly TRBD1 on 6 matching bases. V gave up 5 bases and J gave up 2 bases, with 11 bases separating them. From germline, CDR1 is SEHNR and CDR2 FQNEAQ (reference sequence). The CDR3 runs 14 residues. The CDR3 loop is CASSPGTLTDTQYF. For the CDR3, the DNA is TGTGCCAGCAGCCCCGGGACACTCACAGATACGCAGTATTTT. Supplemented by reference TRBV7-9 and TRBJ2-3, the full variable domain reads DTGVSQNPRHKITKRGQNVTFRCDPISEHNRLYWYRQTLGQGPEFLTYFQNEAQLEKSRLLSDRFSAERPKGSFSTLEIQRTEQGDSAMYLCASSPGTLTDTQYFGPGTRLTVL.

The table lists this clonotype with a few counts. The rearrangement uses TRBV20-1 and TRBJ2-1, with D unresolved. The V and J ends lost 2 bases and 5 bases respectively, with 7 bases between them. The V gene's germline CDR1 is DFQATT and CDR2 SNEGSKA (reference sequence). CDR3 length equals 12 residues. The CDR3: CSARLRDNEQFF. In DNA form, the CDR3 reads TGCAGTGCTAGACTCCGCGACAATGAGCAGTTCTTC.

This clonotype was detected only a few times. The CDR3 sequence is CASRSGLYNEQFF. CDR3 DNA sequence: TGTGCCAGCAGATCAGGACTTTACAATGAGCAGTTCTTC. V gene TRBV7-2 combines with J gene TRBJ2-1; maybe TRBD2 (5 bases). CDR1 is SGHTA and CDR2 is FQGNSA in the germline V gene. The V gene lost 6 bases and the J gene lost 4 bases, with 10 bases spanning the gap. The length of the CDR3 is 13 residues. Full variable domain (remainder filled in from reference TRBV7-2 and TRBJ2-1): GAGVSQSPSNKVTEKGKDVELRCDPISGHTALYWYRQSLGQGLEFLIYFQGNSAPDKSGLPSDRFSAERTGGSVSTLTIQRTQQEDSAVYLCASRSGLYNEQFFGPGTRLTVL.

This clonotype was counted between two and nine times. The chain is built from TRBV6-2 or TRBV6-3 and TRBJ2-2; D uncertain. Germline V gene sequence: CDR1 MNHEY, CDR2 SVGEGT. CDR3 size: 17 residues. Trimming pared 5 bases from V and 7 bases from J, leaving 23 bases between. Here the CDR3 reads CASSLQLPAVYYGELFF. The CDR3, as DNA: TGTGCCAGCAGTCTCCAACTGCCAGCAGTATACTACGGGGAGCTGTTTTTT.

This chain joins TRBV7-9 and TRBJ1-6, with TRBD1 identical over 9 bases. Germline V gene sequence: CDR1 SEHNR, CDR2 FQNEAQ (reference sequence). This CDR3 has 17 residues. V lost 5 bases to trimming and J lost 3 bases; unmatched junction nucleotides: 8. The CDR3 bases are TGTGCCAGCAGCCTGACCGGGACAGGGTTCTATAATTCACCCCTCCACTTT. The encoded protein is CASSLTGTGFYNSPLHF.

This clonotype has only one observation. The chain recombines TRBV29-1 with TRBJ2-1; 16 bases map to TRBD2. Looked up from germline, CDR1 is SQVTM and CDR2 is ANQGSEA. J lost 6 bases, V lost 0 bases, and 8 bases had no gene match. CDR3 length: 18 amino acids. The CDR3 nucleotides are TGCAGCGTTGAAGATTCCGGGACTAGCGGGAGGGGCATCAATGAGCAGTTCTTC. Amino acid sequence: CSVEDSGTSGRGINEQFF.

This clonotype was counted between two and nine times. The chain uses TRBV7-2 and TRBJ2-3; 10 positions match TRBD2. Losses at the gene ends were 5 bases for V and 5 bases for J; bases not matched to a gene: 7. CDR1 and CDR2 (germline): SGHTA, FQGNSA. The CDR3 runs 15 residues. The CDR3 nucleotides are TGTGCCAGCAGCAGGACTAGCGGACCCGGAGATACGCAGTATTTT. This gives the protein CASSRTSGPGDTQYF.

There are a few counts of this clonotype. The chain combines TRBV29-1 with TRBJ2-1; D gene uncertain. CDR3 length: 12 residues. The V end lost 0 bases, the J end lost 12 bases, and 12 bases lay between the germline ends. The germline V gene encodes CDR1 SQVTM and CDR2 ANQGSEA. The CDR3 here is CSVEEQSRPQFF. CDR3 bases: TGCAGCGTTGAAGAGCAATCTCGGCCGCAGTTCTTC.

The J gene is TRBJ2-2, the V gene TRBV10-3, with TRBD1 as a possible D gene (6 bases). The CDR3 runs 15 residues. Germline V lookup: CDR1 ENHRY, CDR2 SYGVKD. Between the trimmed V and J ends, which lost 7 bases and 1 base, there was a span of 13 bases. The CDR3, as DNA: TGTGCCATCAATCCGGACAGTCAGAACACCGGGGAGCTGTTTTTT. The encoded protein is CAINPDSQNTGELFF.

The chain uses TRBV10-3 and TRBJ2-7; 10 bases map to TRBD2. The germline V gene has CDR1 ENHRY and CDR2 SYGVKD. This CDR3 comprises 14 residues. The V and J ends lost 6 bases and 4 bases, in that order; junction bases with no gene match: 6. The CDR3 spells CAISRTSGEYEQYF. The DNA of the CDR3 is TGTGCCATCAGCCGGACTAGCGGAGAATACGAGCAGTACTTC.

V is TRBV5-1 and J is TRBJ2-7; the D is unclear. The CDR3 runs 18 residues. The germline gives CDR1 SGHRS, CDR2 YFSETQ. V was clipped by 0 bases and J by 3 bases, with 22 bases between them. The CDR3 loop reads CASSLVLNRFVPVYEQYF. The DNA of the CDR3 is TGCGCCAGCAGCTTGGTCCTAAACCGGTTCGTCCCTGTCTACGAGCAGTACTTC.